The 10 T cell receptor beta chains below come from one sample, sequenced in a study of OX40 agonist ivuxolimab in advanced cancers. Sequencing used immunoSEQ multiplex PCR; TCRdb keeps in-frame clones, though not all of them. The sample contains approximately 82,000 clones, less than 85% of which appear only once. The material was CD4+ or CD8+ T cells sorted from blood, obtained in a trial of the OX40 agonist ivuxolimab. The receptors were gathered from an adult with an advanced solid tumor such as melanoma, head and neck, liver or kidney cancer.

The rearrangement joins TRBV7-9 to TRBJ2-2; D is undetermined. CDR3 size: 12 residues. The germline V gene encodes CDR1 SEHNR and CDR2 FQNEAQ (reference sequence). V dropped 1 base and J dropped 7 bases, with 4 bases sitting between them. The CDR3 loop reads CASSLVYGELFF. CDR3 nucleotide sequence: TGTGCCAGCAGCTTAGTTTACGGGGAGCTGTTTTTT. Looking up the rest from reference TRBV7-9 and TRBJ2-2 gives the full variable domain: DTGVSQNPRHKITKRGQNVTFRCDPISEHNRLYWYRQTLGQGPEFLTYFQNEAQLEKSRLLSDRFSAERPKGSFSTLEIQRTEQGDSAMYLCASSLVYGELFFGEGSRLTVL.

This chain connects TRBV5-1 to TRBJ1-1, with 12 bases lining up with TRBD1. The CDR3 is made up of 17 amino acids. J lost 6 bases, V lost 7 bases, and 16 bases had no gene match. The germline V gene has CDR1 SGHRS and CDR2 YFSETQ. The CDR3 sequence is CASGNVPGQGAGAEAFF. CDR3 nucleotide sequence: TGCGCCAGCGGAAATGTCCCGGGACAGGGGGCAGGGGCTGAAGCTTTCTTT. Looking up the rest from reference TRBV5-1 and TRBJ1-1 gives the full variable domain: KAGVTQTPRYLIKTRGQQVTLSCSPISGHRSVSWYQQTPGQGLQFLFEYFSETQRNKGNFPGRFSGRQFSNSRSEMNVSTLELGDSALYLCASGNVPGQGAGAEAFFGQGTRLTVV.

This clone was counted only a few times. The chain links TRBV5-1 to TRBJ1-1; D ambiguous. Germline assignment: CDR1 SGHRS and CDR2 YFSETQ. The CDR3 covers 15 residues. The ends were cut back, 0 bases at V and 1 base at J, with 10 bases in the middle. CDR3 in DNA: TGCGCCAGCAGCTTGGAAGGCTTAGGGAACACTGAAGCTTTCTTT. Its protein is CASSLEGLGNTEAFF.

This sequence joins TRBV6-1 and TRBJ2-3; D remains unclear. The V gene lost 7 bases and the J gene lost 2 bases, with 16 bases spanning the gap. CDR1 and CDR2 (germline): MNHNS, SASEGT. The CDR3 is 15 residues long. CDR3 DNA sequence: TGTGCCAGCAAGTCCCCCGGGCTAGACACAGATACGCAGTATTTT. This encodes CASKSPGLDTDTQYF.

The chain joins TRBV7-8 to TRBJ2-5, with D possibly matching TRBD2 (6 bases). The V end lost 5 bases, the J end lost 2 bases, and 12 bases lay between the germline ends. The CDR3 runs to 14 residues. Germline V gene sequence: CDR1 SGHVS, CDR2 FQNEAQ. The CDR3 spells CASSPRRVQETQYF. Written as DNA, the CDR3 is TGTGCCAGCAGCCCCCGGAGGGTACAAGAGACCCAGTACTTC.

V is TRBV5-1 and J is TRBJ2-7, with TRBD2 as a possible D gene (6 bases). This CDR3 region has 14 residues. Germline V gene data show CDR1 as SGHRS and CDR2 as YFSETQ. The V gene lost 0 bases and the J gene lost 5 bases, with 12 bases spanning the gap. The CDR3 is CASSLEAGGNEQYF. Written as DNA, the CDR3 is TGCGCCAGCAGCTTGGAAGCGGGTGGCAACGAGCAGTACTTC.

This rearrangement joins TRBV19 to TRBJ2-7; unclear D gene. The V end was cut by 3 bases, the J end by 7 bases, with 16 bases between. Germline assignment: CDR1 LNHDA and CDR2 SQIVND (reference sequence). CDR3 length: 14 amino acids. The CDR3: CASSIRSGRREQYF. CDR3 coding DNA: TGTGCCAGTAGTATTAGAAGTGGACGTCGGGAGCAGTACTTC.

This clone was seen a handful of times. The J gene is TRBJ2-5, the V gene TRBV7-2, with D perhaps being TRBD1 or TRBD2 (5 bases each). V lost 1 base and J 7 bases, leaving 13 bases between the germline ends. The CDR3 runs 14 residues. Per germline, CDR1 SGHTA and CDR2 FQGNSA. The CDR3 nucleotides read TGTGCCAGCAGCTTAGATGGGACGCCGGGGACCCAGTACTTC. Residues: CASSLDGTPGTQYF.

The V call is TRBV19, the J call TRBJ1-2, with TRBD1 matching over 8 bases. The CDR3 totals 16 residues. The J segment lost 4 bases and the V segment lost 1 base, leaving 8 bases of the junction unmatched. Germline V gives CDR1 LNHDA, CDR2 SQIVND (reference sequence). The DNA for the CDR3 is TGTGCCAGTAGTATAGTCGGACAGGGAAGTATCTATGGCTACACCTTC. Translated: CASSIVGQGSIYGYTF. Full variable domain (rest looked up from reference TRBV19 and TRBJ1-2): DGGITQSPKYLFRKEGQNVTLSCEQNLNHDAMYWYRQDPGQGLRLIYYSQIVNDFQKGDIAEGYSVSREKKESFPLTVTSAQKNPTAFYLCASSIVGQGSIYGYTFGSGTRLTVV.

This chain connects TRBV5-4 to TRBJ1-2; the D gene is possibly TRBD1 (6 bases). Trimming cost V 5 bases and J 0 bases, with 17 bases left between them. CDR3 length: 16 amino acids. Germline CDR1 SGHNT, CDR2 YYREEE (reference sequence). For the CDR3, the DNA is TGTGCCAGCAGTGCTGGGGGGGCAATGACTAACTATGGCTACACCTTC. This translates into CASSAGGAMTNYGYTF. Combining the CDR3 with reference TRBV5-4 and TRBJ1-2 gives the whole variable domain ETGVTQSPTHLIKTRGQQVTLRCSSQSGHNTVSWYQQALGQGPQFIFQYYREEENGRGNFPPRFSGLQFPNYSSELNVNALELDDSALYLCASSAGGAMTNYGYTFGSGTRLTVV.